The 19 T cell receptor beta chains below were found in one sample sequenced in a study of CD8+ T cells in alopecia areata. As the sequencing template, cDNA was produced by extracting RNA and reverse transcribing it. Measured with immunoSEQ multiplex PCR; TCRdb has only the in-frame clones, and not every one. Seen here are about 100,000 clones, 50% to 60% observed once, and the top ten hold over 15%. The treatment is: oral pan-JAK inhibitor, 5-10 mg twice daily. This material consisted of CD8+ T cells sorted from blood, taken between weeks 55 and 65, from a patient treated with tofacitinib. Source of these receptors: a human donor with alopecia areata.

This clone appeared a few times. The V gene is TRBV5-1, the J gene TRBJ2-3; D assignment may be TRBD1 or TRBD2 (5 bases each). CDR1 and CDR2 from the germline V gene are SGHRS and YFSETQ. Trimming took off 4 bases at V and 5 bases at J, with 8 bases between the two ends. CDR3 size: 12 residues. CDR3 in amino acids: CASSPGRDTQYF. The CDR3 DNA sequence: TGCGCCAGCAGCCCAGGGAGAGATACGCAGTATTTT.

This clone is a singleton in its sample. This chain links TRBV27 with TRBJ2-1; no reliable D call. Per the germline V gene, CDR1 is MNHEY and CDR2 is SMNVEV (reference sequence). V was cut by 6 bases and J by 6 bases, with 6 bases left in between. This CDR3 region has 11 residues. The CDR3 spells CASRVGNEQFF. The CDR3 region has the DNA TGTGCCAGCAGGGTAGGCAATGAGCAGTTCTTC.

The sample holds one count of this clone. This chain uses TRBV6-1 with TRBJ2-6; possibly TRBD1 for D (5 bases). Germline V gives CDR1 MNHNS, CDR2 SASEGT. The V gene lost 2 bases and the J gene lost 0 bases, with 11 bases spanning the gap. This CDR3 has 17 amino acids. Written as DNA, the CDR3 is TGTGCCAGCAGTGAACAGGGTCCACTCTCTGGGGCCAACGTCCTGACTTTC. Protein sequence: CASSEQGPLSGANVLTF.

The V gene is TRBV5-1, the J gene TRBJ1-6; possible D gene TRBD1, 6 bases. The germline CDR1 and CDR2 sequences are SGHRS and YFSETQ. This CDR3 is 17 amino acids long. V dropped 0 bases and J dropped 0 bases, with 10 bases sitting between them. CDR3 DNA sequence: TGCGCCAGCAGCTTGGGGACAGTCAGCTCCTATAATTCACCCCTCCACTTT. Protein product: CASSLGTVSSYNSPLHF.

The chain recombines TRBV10-2 with TRBJ1-2, with TRBD1 identical over 8 bases. From germline, CDR1 is WSHSY and CDR2 SAAADI. This CDR3 has 16 residues. Trimming cost V 4 bases and J 8 bases; bases outside gene matches: 15. The CDR3 DNA sequence: TGCGCCAGCAGTGCCCCGGACGACAGGGGAGCGGGCGGCTACACCTTC. This encodes CASSAPDDRGAGGYTF.

The J gene is TRBJ1-1, the V gene TRBV6-5, with D possibly TRBD1 on 5 matching bases. Per the germline V gene, CDR1 is MNHEY and CDR2 is SVGAGI. This CDR3 comprises 11 residues. The germline V and J ends were trimmed by 7 bases and 6 bases, with 9 bases remaining between them. The CDR3 is CASTQGSEAFF. For the CDR3, the DNA is TGTGCCAGCACCCAGGGATCTGAAGCTTTCTTT.

This clone was seen a handful of times. The chain recombines TRBV6-5 with TRBJ2-2; perhaps TRBD2 as D (6 bases). The CDR3 is 15 amino acids. The V and J ends lost 4 bases and 2 bases respectively, with 11 bases between them. The germline gives CDR1 MNHEY, CDR2 SVGAGI. The CDR3 nucleotides read TGTGCCAGCAGTTTAACGGGGGTAAACACCGGGGAGCTGTTTTTT. As protein: CASSLTGVNTGELFF.

This clone was detected only a few times. This CDR3 is also generated by other DNA sequences in the sample. The chain is built from TRBV7-9 and TRBJ2-3; the D is unclear. Germline V lookup: CDR1 SEHNR, CDR2 FQNEAQ (reference sequence). CDR3 size: 11 residues. Trimming took off 9 bases at V and 3 bases at J, with 7 bases between the two ends. CDR3 DNA sequence: TGTGCCAGTAGTCCTACAGATACGCAGTATTTT. Protein sequence: CASSPTDTQYF.

The CDR3, as DNA: TGTGCCACTGTCACCGGATCTCGTGGCTACACCTTC. The encoded protein is CATVTGSRGYTF. The chain uses TRBV6-1 and TRBJ1-2, with D uncertain. Trimming took off 10 bases at V and 7 bases at J, with 16 bases between the two ends. CDR3 length equals 12 residues. Germline values: CDR1 MNHNS, CDR2 SASEGT.

V gene TRBV7-9 combines with J gene TRBJ2-3; D unclear. CDR3 length: 16 amino acids. Germline V CDR1 and CDR2: SEHNR, FQNEAQ (reference sequence). V was trimmed by 0 bases and J by 2 bases, leaving 12 bases between them. The DNA of the CDR3 is TGTGCCAGCAGCTTAGCTCCCCGTTCTTACACAGATACGCAGTATTTT. The encoded protein is CASSLAPRSYTDTQYF. Based on the CDR3 plus reference TRBV7-9 and TRBJ2-3, the full variable domain is DTGVSQNPRHKITKRGQNVTFRCDPISEHNRLYWYRQTLGQGPEFLTYFQNEAQLEKSRLLSDRFSAERPKGSFSTLEIQRTEQGDSAMYLCASSLAPRSYTDTQYFGPGTRLTVL.

The J gene is TRBJ2-7, the V gene TRBV6-5; D remains unclear. CDR1 is MNHEY and CDR2 is SVGAGI in the germline V gene. The CDR3 spans 13 residues. V was trimmed by 0 bases and J by 0 bases, leaving 3 bases between them. The CDR3 coding sequence is TGTGCCAGCAGTTACTCGCGCTCCTACGAGCAGTACTTC. Translated, it gives CASSYSRSYEQYF.

The chain joins TRBV25-1 to TRBJ1-2; a possible D gene is TRBD1 (6 bases). Germline CDR1 is MGHDK and CDR2 is SYGVNS. This CDR3 has 13 residues. The V and J ends lost 8 bases and 2 bases respectively, with 12 bases between them. The CDR3 bases are TGTGCCAGCCGACGGGACACAAACTATGGCTACACCTTC. Protein product: CASRRDTNYGYTF.

The J gene is TRBJ2-2, the V gene TRBV18; no reliable D call. Per germline, CDR1 KGHSH and CDR2 LQKENI. With 4 bases removed from V and 6 bases from J, the gap between germline ends came to 15 bases. The CDR3 consists of 15 residues. CDR3 in amino acids: CASSQGKLFAGELFF. CDR3 DNA: TGTGCCAGCTCACAGGGAAAACTTTTCGCCGGGGAGCTGTTTTTT.

The chain is built from TRBV28 and TRBJ2-3; D is perhaps TRBD2 (6 bases). Trimming stripped 4 bases from V and 8 bases from J, with 19 bases between. The CDR3 has 15 residues. Germline values: CDR1 MDHEN, CDR2 SYDVKM. CDR3 coding DNA: TGTGCCAGCAGTTACACTAGCTACACACAGAGTACGCAGTATTTT. Protein: CASSYTSYTQSTQYF.

The V gene is TRBV29-1, the J gene TRBJ2-7; 8 positions agree with TRBD2. The CDR3 loop spans 14 amino acids. With 4 bases clipped from V and 2 bases from J, the junction kept 7 bases outside the gene matches. Germline CDR1 SQVTM, CDR2 ANQGSEA. CDR3 in amino acids: CSVAGGTRTYEQYF. The CDR3 bases are TGCAGCGTTGCGGGGGGGACTCGCACCTACGAGCAGTACTTC.

The chain couples TRBV5-5 to TRBJ1-2, with TRBD1 matching over 8 bases. The J segment lost 3 bases and the V segment lost 1 base, leaving 2 bases of the junction unmatched. Germline loops: CDR1 SGHKS, CDR2 YYEKEE (reference sequence). The CDR3 is 14 residues long. This CDR3 reads CASSLSGGDYGYTF. In nucleotides, the CDR3 is TGTGCCAGCAGCTTGTCAGGGGGCGACTATGGCTACACCTTC.

The J gene is TRBJ1-6, the V gene TRBV13, with TRBD1 identical over 10 bases. V shed 5 bases and J 9 bases; nucleotides not matched to a gene: 4. The CDR3 consists of 14 residues. Germline V gene sequence: CDR1 PRHDT, CDR2 FYEKMQ (reference sequence). The CDR3 DNA reads as TGTGCCAGCAGCCTGGGGACAGGGGCTTCACCCCTCCACTTT. Amino acid sequence: CASSLGTGASPLHF.

This clone was counted a few times. The chain has TRBV30 and TRBJ1-1, with D unclear. Germline V gene lookup returns CDR1 GTSNPN and CDR2 SVGIG (reference sequence). The CDR3 is made up of 15 amino acids. Trimming stripped 4 bases from V and 1 base from J, with 16 bases between. The CDR3 is CAWKVPTYKNTEAFF. CDR3 sequence (DNA): TGTGCCTGGAAAGTACCGACTTATAAGAACACTGAAGCTTTCTTT.

This clone was found once. V gene TRBV5-1 combines with J gene TRBJ2-1; a weak D match, TRBD2 (5 bases). V lost 0 bases and J lost 0, with 10 bases in between. Germline V CDR1 and CDR2: SGHRS, YFSETQ. There are 16 residues in the CDR3. CDR3 sequence: CASSLVLGSSYNEQFF. CDR3 in DNA: TGCGCCAGCAGCTTGGTTCTTGGGAGCTCCTACAATGAGCAGTTCTTC.